This T cell receptor beta chain was found in a study of blood T cell repertoires in COVID-19 (dated by TCRdb to the early 2020s). About the study as a whole: Samples covering the acute and convalescent phases of COVID-19 were provided by collaborators in the United States, Italy and Spain. HLA class I and class II types, where available, came from metadata supplied by the sample provider rather than from assay-based typing. The dataset comprised deeply sampled blood TCRbeta repertoires from subjects exposed to, actively infected with, or recovered from COVID-19. Sample metadata almost always included a de-identified subject ID, COVID-19 status, age in years and sex. The prospective study material was composed of cDNA or gDNA derived from T cells, B-cell-depleted T cells, or PBMCs. The repertoires were made available in a free public database intended to serve as a resource for research on the immune response to SARS-CoV-2. The samples were drawn from two sources: the first 160 participants of the ongoing ImmuneRACE study, and 1,200 or so subjects contributed by 6 global collaborators.

Results and caveats for the whole study, not just this receptor: How much clinical and demographic metadata was included differed by source and by participant, and the metadata was provided uncurated.

Participants in the prospective study were enrolled through a virtual design, were aged about 18 to 90 years, and lived in 24 United States geographic areas. In the prospective study, participants were assigned to cohorts based on the clinical history participants reported in a screening survey and a study questionnaire. Each participant in the prospective study had whole blood, serum and a nasopharyngeal or oropharyngeal swab collected by mobile phlebotomists. Participants in the prospective study had the option to provide additional blood draws and questionnaires over an approximately 2-month period. Before DNA extraction, blood samples from the prospective study were shipped at room temperature or frozen. TCRbeta CDR3 regions were amplified from genomic DNA using the immunoSEQ Assay, a bias-controlled multiplex PCR. For the original study's pipeline: Within the assay, amplification of reference gene primers was used to estimate how many nucleated cells each sample contained. Sequence reads were collapsed and filtered to measure the absolute abundance of every unique TCRbeta CDR3 rearrangement. For each sample, productive Simpson clonality was calculated as the square root of Simpson's diversity index across productive rearrangements. What TCRdb holds here is the immuneACCESS table cut down to in-frame rearrangements. Part of the clones is not present; checked against another copy, under half of the missing clones reflect an unresolved V gene, and the others are unexplained. Clone size and V and J calls were adopted from that table, with D and trimming inferred from the DNA. The sample table contains a few hundred thousand clones; only one count was recorded for 80% to 90% of them. The ten top clones hold 3.8% of the sample.

Worth noting for this clone: Its antigen remains undetermined. There are no base qualities to consult, and no much larger clone falls within one base.

The material sequenced was PBMCs or T cells enriched from blood (not recorded which). The TCR was taken from a woman aged 35 to 49 with acute COVID-19.

The encoded CDR3 is CASSKRQGSSGNTIYF. The nucleotide sequence reads TGTGCCAGCAGTAAAAGACAGGGGAGCTCTGGAAACACCATATATTTT. The chain links TRBV6-6 with TRBJ1-3; 8 nucleotides in the junction match TRBD1. V trim: 5 bases; J trim: 0 bases; unmatched bases: 6. The CDR3 starts with the cysteine, ends with the phenylalanine, and has 16 residues. The read is trimmed to its CDR3 DNA, 48 bases read in frame from base 1. CDR1 and CDR2 are drawn from the germline V gene (reference sequence): MNHNY, SVGAGI.